This T cell receptor beta chain emerged from a study of blood T cell repertoires in COVID-19. Original methodology: Researchers report that nucleated cell counts were estimated from reference gene primer amplification. Measured with immunoSEQ multiplex PCR; TCRdb has only the in-frame clones, and not every one. That table furnishes V, J and clone size, whereas the DNA furnished D and trimming. In the table there are approximately 120,000 clones, about 83% of which are singletons. The TCR originated in a human donor in a cohort sampled during active COVID-19. The sequencing input was peripheral blood.

The CDR3 sequence is CASSGQFNSPLHF. The CDR3 DNA reads TGTGCCAGCAGCGGACAGTTTAATTCACCCCTCCACTTT. V usage is TRBV6-5 and J usage is TRBJ1-6, with a weak D call TRBD1 (6 bases). Germline CDR1 and CDR2: MNHEY and SVGAGI. CDR3 length: 13 residues. Trimming took off 6 bases at V and 6 bases at J, with 9 bases between the two ends.